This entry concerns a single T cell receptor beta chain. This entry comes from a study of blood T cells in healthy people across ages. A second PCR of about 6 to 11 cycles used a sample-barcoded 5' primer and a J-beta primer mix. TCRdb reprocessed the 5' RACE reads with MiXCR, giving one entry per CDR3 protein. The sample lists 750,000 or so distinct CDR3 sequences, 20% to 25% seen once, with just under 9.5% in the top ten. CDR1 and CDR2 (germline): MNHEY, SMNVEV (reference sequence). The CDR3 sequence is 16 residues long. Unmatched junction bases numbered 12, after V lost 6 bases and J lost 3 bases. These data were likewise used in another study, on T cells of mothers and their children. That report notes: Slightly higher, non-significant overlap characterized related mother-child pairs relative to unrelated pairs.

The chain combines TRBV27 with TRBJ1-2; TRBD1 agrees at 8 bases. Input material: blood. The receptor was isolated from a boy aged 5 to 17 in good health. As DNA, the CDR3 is TGTGCCAGCAGCCCTCACCTGGACAGGGAAGACTATGGCTACACCTTC. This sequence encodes CASSPHLDREDYGYTF.